These 28 T cell receptor beta chains came from one sample sequenced in a study of beta chain features in type 1 diabetes (dated by TCRdb to 2016 to 2019). Library construction relied on the immunoSEQ multiplex PCR assay. All of the isolated RNA was reverse transcribed with the High Capacity cDNA Reverse Transcription Kit, so expressed TCRB transcripts were sequenced. The source is immuneACCESS, and TCRdb retained only in-frame sequences with V and J called. Part of the clones is not carried over; for the studies checked, unresolved V genes explain less than half of this, and the remainder is unexplained. Here the sample has about 250,000 clones; approximately 14% occur a single time. The ten largest account for roughly 0.028% of the sample. Sequencing used naive CD4+ T cells from blood. What this sample's cell subset or site label stands for: true naive CD4+ T cells. The receptors come from a woman between 35 and 50 years old in good health.

This clone was counted a few times. The rearrangement links TRBV5-1 to TRBJ2-5; 7 bases map to TRBD2. V was clipped by 0 bases and J by 2 bases; unmatched bases: 10. In germline, CDR1 is SGHRS, CDR2 YFSETQ. CDR3 length equals 17 residues. CDR3 in amino acids: CASSLEPRASGQETQYF. In DNA, the CDR3 is TGCGCCAGCAGCTTGGAACCCCGTGCTAGCGGACAAGAGACCCAGTACTTC. The full variable domain, with the rest looked up from reference TRBV5-1 and TRBJ2-5, is KAGVTQTPRYLIKTRGQQVTLSCSPISGHRSVSWYQQTPGQGLQFLFEYFSETQRNKGNFPGRFSGRQFSNSRSEMNVSTLELGDSALYLCASSLEPRASGQETQYFGPGTRLLVL.

V is TRBV19 and J is TRBJ1-1; D might be TRBD1 (6 bases). Germline V gives CDR1 LNHDA, CDR2 SQIVND (reference sequence). Trimming took 1 base from V and 1 from J, leaving 13 bases between them. The CDR3 has 16 amino acids. The CDR3 nucleotides read TGTGCCAGTAGTATAGTGGGGGCCAGGCGGAACACTGAAGCTTTCTTT. This translates into CASSIVGARRNTEAFF.

V usage is TRBV5-4 and J usage is TRBJ1-1; D unclear. The germline CDR1 and CDR2 sequences are SGHNT and YYREEE (reference sequence). Trimming left V 4 bases short and J 4 bases short, with 8 bases between. This CDR3 is built from 12 residues. CDR3 coding DNA: TGTGCCAGCAGCATTGAGGGCACTGAAGCTTTCTTT. As protein: CASSIEGTEAFF.

The rearrangement links TRBV9 to TRBJ2-1; 11 nucleotides match TRBD2. Germline V CDR1 and CDR2: SGDLS, YYNGEE. The CDR3 consists of 15 residues. The ends lost 3 bases at V and 6 bases at J; junction bases unmatched: 5. This CDR3 reads CASSASGGPGNEQFF. As DNA, the CDR3 is TGTGCCAGCAGCGCTAGCGGGGGGCCTGGCAATGAGCAGTTCTTC. The full variable domain, in which reference TRBV9 and TRBJ2-1 provide the parts outside the CDR3, is DSGVTQTPKHLITATGQRVTLRCSPRSGDLSVYWYQQSLDQGLQFLIQYYNGEERAKGNILERFSAQQFPDLHSELNLSSLELGDSALYFCASSASGGPGNEQFFGPGTRLTVL.

Ten or more counts support this clone. One junction end disagrees with the germline gene, perhaps due to a read error. The chain has TRBV14 and TRBJ2-7, with D tentatively TRBD1 (6 bases). This CDR3 spans 12 amino acids. CDR1 and CDR2 (germline): SGHDN, FVKESK. CDR3 nucleotide sequence: TGTGCCAGCTCCCCCCTGGGGGCCCCTTCGGACTTC. As protein: CASSPLGAPSDF.

This clone was counted between two and nine times. V is TRBV6-5 and J is TRBJ1-5; D perhaps matches TRBD1 (5 bases). The germline gives CDR1 MNHEY, CDR2 SVGAGI. Trimming stripped 4 bases from V and 7 bases from J, with 14 bases between. The CDR3 runs 14 residues. CDR3 loop: CASSSRGGVQPQHF. DNA of the CDR3: TGTGCCAGCAGTTCACGGGGAGGGGTGCAGCCCCAGCATTTT.

This clone has ten or more counts. The rearrangement joins TRBV18 to TRBJ2-5; D is unresolved. CDR1 KGHSH and CDR2 LQKENI come from the germline V gene. The germline V and J ends were trimmed by 0 bases and 2 bases, with 7 bases remaining between them. The CDR3 consists of 14 residues. The DNA of the CDR3 is TGTGCCAGCTCACCACCGCCGGAGCAAGAGACCCAGTACTTC. This encodes CASSPPPEQETQYF.

This clone was seen more than once but under ten times. This sequence joins TRBV7-2 and TRBJ2-3; perhaps TRBD1 as D (6 bases). The V end was cut by 0 bases, the J end by 12 bases, with 16 bases between. CDR3 size: 14 residues. Germline-derived CDR1 and CDR2 are SGHTA and FQGNSA. The CDR3 loop is CASSLAGAGLTQYF. The CDR3 DNA reads as TGTGCCAGCAGCTTAGCGGGGGCCGGCTTAACCCAGTATTTT.

V and J are TRBV7-9 and TRBJ1-6; 8 nucleotides line up with TRBD1. The junction had 9 bases not matched to a gene; V was cut back by 5 bases and J by 9 bases. The CDR3 length is 15 residues. Germline V gene data show CDR1 as SEHNR and CDR2 as FQNEAQ (reference sequence). The CDR3 bases are TGTGCCAGCAGCCCAAGGACAGGGATGAGTTCACCCCTCCACTTT. Protein product: CASSPRTGMSSPLHF.

V and J are TRBV9 and TRBJ2-3; a possible D gene is TRBD1 (6 bases). CDR3 length equals 16 residues. Trimming left V 0 bases short and J 2 bases short, with 13 bases between. Germline-derived CDR1 and CDR2 are SGDLS and YYNGEE. The CDR3 sequence: CASSVETGWNTDTQYF. For the CDR3, the DNA is TGTGCCAGCAGCGTAGAGACAGGTTGGAACACAGATACGCAGTATTTT.

On this clone: This sample includes further DNA sequences coding for the same CDR3. The chain uses TRBV2 and TRBJ1-6; D call uncertain. The V end lost 6 bases, the J end lost 6 bases, and 15 bases lay between the germline ends. Looked up from germline, CDR1 is SNHLY and CDR2 is FYNNEI. This CDR3 is built from 15 residues. CDR3 coding DNA: TGTGCCAGCAGAGAGGAGTGGCAGTTTAATTCACCCCTCCACTTT. Translating gives CASREEWQFNSPLHF.

This clone has a handful of counts. This chain links TRBV14 with TRBJ2-3; 12 nucleotides agree with TRBD2. Germline assignment: CDR1 SGHDN and CDR2 FVKESK. This CDR3 comprises 17 residues. The trim removed 3 bases at V and 6 bases at J, leaving 10 bases unmatched. The CDR3 nucleotides read TGTGCCAGCAGCCAGATACTAGCGGGGGGCCAAATGGATACGCAGTATTTT. Its translation is CASSQILAGGQMDTQYF.

V gene TRBV10-3 combines with J gene TRBJ1-2; 7 bases match TRBD1. The CDR3 has 13 residues. J was trimmed by 2 bases and V by 6 bases; bases with no gene match: 3. Germline CDR1 and CDR2: ENHRY and SYGVKD. CDR3: CAISDRENYGYTF. CDR3 in DNA: TGTGCCATCAGCGACAGGGAAAACTATGGCTACACCTTC.

There are a few counts of this clone. The J gene is TRBJ2-7, the V gene TRBV19, with D maybe TRBD1 (6 bases). Germline values: CDR1 LNHDA, CDR2 SQIVND (reference sequence). V shed 7 bases and J shed 6 bases, with 22 bases lying between them. CDR3 length equals 15 residues. In DNA, the CDR3 is TGTGCCAGTAACCCTGGGGGCTGGGGTTACTCCGAGCAGTACTTC. It codes for CASNPGGWGYSEQYF.

V and J are TRBV19 and TRBJ2-2, with D tentatively TRBD1 (5 bases). Trimming took 7 bases from V and 1 from J, leaving 7 bases between them. CDR1 and CDR2 from the germline V gene are LNHDA and SQIVND (reference sequence). The CDR3 consists of 13 residues. In nucleotides, the CDR3 is TGTGCCAGTAAGGGGCGGAACACCGGGGAGCTGTTTTTT. Translation: CASKGRNTGELFF.

This clone was observed a handful of times. The genes are TRBV7-9 and TRBJ1-2, with 7 bases matching TRBD1. The V segment lost 3 bases and the J segment 3 bases; nucleotides outside the gene matches: 10. Germline CDR1 is SEHNR and CDR2 is FQNEAQ (reference sequence). This CDR3 comprises 16 residues. CDR3 in DNA: TGTGCCAGCAGCTTTGCTGCCGGGACAGCGGACTATGGCTACACCTTC. Its translation: CASSFAAGTADYGYTF. Complete variable domain (other parts from reference TRBV7-9 and TRBJ1-2): DTGVSQNPRHKITKRGQNVTFRCDPISEHNRLYWYRQTLGQGPEFLTYFQNEAQLEKSRLLSDRFSAERPKGSFSTLEIQRTEQGDSAMYLCASSFAAGTADYGYTFGSGTRLTVV.

This clone came up a few times. V and J are TRBV5-4 and TRBJ2-5, with 8 positions matching TRBD2. The CDR3 spans 15 residues. Germline values: CDR1 SGHNT, CDR2 YYREEE (reference sequence). The trim removed 3 bases at V and 1 base at J, leaving 5 bases unmatched. CDR3 nucleotides: TGTGCCAGCAGCTCCGGGACTAGACTCCAAGAGACCCAGTACTTC. Protein: CASSSGTRLQETQYF.

This chain uses TRBV9 with TRBJ1-2, with D possibly TRBD1 on 6 matching bases. The CDR3 contains 13 residues. Germline V gene data show CDR1 as SGDLS and CDR2 as YYNGEE. V shed 3 bases and J shed 5 bases, with 11 bases lying between them. CDR3 amino acids: CASSARTAYGYTF. The CDR3, as DNA: TGTGCCAGCAGCGCCCGGACAGCTTATGGCTACACCTTC.

This clone has a single count. The chain is built from TRBV6-5 and TRBJ2-5; 10 nucleotides match TRBD2. Trimming cost V 6 bases and J 4 bases; bases outside gene matches: 5. There are 14 residues in the CDR3. From germline, CDR1 is MNHEY and CDR2 SVGAGI. The CDR3 DNA follows: TGTGCCAGCAGGAGCGGGGGGGCCTTAGAGACCCAGTACTTC. Translated, it gives CASRSGGALETQYF.

This clone was seen only a few times. This chain connects TRBV7-2 to TRBJ1-1; no definite D call. The CDR3 runs to 15 residues. Looked up from germline, CDR1 is SGHTA and CDR2 is FQGNSA. Trimming took off 5 bases at V and 1 base at J, with 14 bases between the two ends. The CDR3 loop reads CASSPAPVANTEAFF. The CDR3, as DNA: TGTGCCAGCAGCCCAGCCCCAGTAGCGAACACTGAAGCTTTCTTT.

This clone occurred a few times. The rearrangement uses TRBV6-5 and TRBJ2-7; D possibly corresponds to TRBD1 (5 bases). The ends were cut back, 6 bases at V and 0 bases at J, with 12 bases in the middle. CDR3 length: 14 amino acids. Germline assignment: CDR1 MNHEY and CDR2 SVGAGI. For the CDR3, the DNA is TGTGCCAGCAGCGACGCAGGGTCCTCCTACGAGCAGTACTTC. Protein: CASSDAGSSYEQYF.

This chain connects TRBV6-6 to TRBJ2-1; the match to TRBD2 covers 8 bases. After removal of 5 bases from V and 12 bases from J, the junction contained 12 bases not matched to a gene. The CDR3 spans 14 residues. The germline V gene has CDR1 MNHNY and CDR2 SVGAGI (reference sequence). For the CDR3, the DNA is TGTGCCAGCAGTACGGGACTAGTACTAGTCAGGCAGTTCTTC. It is translated as CASSTGLVLVRQFF.

CDR3: CASSPSSDGYTF. CDR3 DNA: TGTGCCAGCTCACCAAGCTCGGATGGCTACACCTTC. V and J are TRBV18 and TRBJ1-2; no clear D gene. CDR1 is KGHSH, CDR2 LQKENI, per germline. With 2 bases removed from V and 6 bases from J, the gap between germline ends came to 7 bases. The CDR3 loop spans 12 amino acids.

This chain connects TRBV18 to TRBJ1-4, with D hard to call. Germline assignment: CDR1 KGHSH and CDR2 LQKENI. V was shortened by 2 bases and J by 2 bases, with 9 bases between the two germline ends. The CDR3 totals 15 residues. CDR3 amino acids: CASSPEVVTNEKLFF. CDR3 coding DNA: TGTGCCAGCTCACCAGAGGTGGTGACTAATGAAAAACTGTTTTTT.

Only a few counts were recorded for this clone. Other DNA sequences in this sample translate to the same CDR3. The chain recombines TRBV5-1 with TRBJ2-3, with TRBD1 as a possible D gene (5 bases). Trimming shortened V by 2 bases and J by 1 base, and 11 bases separated the two germline ends. The CDR3 is 15 amino acids. The germline CDR1 and CDR2 sequences are SGHRS and YFSETQ. For the CDR3, the DNA is TGCGCCAGCAGCTTAGTAGGGGCTGGCACAGATACGCAGTATTTT. Protein sequence: CASSLVGAGTDTQYF.

Of note for this clone: The same CDR3 is also encoded by other DNA sequences in this sample. The V gene is TRBV5-1, the J gene TRBJ2-5; 13 bases are shared with TRBD2. V dropped 0 bases and J dropped 4; count of bases not matched to a gene: 3. Germline V gene sequence: CDR1 SGHRS, CDR2 YFSETQ. This CDR3 region has 16 residues. CDR3: CASSLGTSGGPETQYF. As DNA, the CDR3 is TGCGCCAGCAGCTTGGGGACTAGCGGGGGCCCAGAGACCCAGTACTTC. Full variable domain (remainder filled in from reference TRBV5-1 and TRBJ2-5): KAGVTQTPRYLIKTRGQQVTLSCSPISGHRSVSWYQQTPGQGLQFLFEYFSETQRNKGNFPGRFSGRQFSNSRSEMNVSTLELGDSALYLCASSLGTSGGPETQYFGPGTRLLVL.

Many counts were recorded for this clone. The chain uses TRBV4-3 and TRBJ1-2, with D maybe TRBD1 (6 bases). CDR1 is LGHNA, CDR2 YSLEER, per germline. This CDR3 is built from 15 residues. Trimming stripped 0 bases from V and 3 bases from J, with 11 bases between. For the CDR3, the DNA is TGCGCCAGCAGCCAAGAGCCGACAGGCGACTATGGCTACACCTTC. Translation gives CASSQEPTGDYGYTF.

V is TRBV5-1 and J is TRBJ2-1; 8 bases agree with TRBD2. Germline CDR1 is SGHRS and CDR2 is YFSETQ. The CDR3 covers 16 residues. With V trimmed by 0 bases and J by 8 bases, 10 bases remained unmatched. The DNA of the CDR3 is TGCGCCAGCAGCTTGGTTGCCGGGGGGGCTAGCGATGAGCAGTTCTTC. This gives the protein CASSLVAGGASDEQFF. The full variable domain, in which reference TRBV5-1 and TRBJ2-1 provide the parts outside the CDR3, is KAGVTQTPRYLIKTRGQQVTLSCSPISGHRSVSWYQQTPGQGLQFLFEYFSETQRNKGNFPGRFSGRQFSNSRSEMNVSTLELGDSALYLCASSLVAGGASDEQFFGPGTRLTVL.